The 8 T cell receptor beta chains reported below all come from one sample, sequenced in a study of T cells after yellow fever vaccination. TCRdb analysed the 5' RACE reads with MiXCR anew, one entry per CDR3 protein. There are 50,000 to 60,000 distinct CDR3 sequences in the sample; 6.6% occur only once, and more than 20% lies in the top ten. The sample in question was CD8+ T cells not binding an NS4B(214-222) dextramer, sorted from PBMCs, obtained around 45 days after the first yellow fever vaccination. These receptors all come from a man between 18 and 29 years old who received the YFV17D yellow fever vaccine.

The V and J genes are TRBV20-1 and TRBJ1-2; tentatively, D is TRBD1 (6 bases). V lost 3 bases and J lost 6, with 8 bases in between. The germline V gene has CDR1 DFQATT and CDR2 SNEGSKA (reference sequence). This CDR3 is 11 amino acids long. The CDR3 sequence: CSARSGDGYTF. CDR3 nucleotides: TGCAGTGCTAGGTCAGGGGATGGCTACACCTTC.

This clonotype was recorded many times. This chain joins TRBV10-3 and TRBJ2-1, with D possibly TRBD1 on 5 matching bases. This CDR3 has 15 amino acids. The V end lost 6 bases, the J end lost 7 bases, and 19 bases lay between the germline ends. CDR1 ENHRY and CDR2 SYGVKD come from the germline V gene. The CDR3 region is CAISKPGNLRNEQFF. For the CDR3, the DNA is TGTGCCATCAGCAAACCAGGGAATTTAAGGAATGAGCAGTTCTTC.

This clonotype was detected many times. The genes are TRBV10-3 and TRBJ1-3; D gene unclear. With 3 bases removed from V and 0 bases from J, the gap between germline ends came to 6 bases. Germline CDR1 reads ENHRY; CDR2 reads SYGVKD. The CDR3 consists of 14 residues. Here the CDR3 reads CAISDLGSGNTIYF. Written as DNA, the CDR3 is TGTGCCATCAGTGATCTCGGCTCTGGAAACACCATATATTTT.

This chain uses TRBV5-1 with TRBJ2-2; D gene ambiguous. The CDR3 has 14 amino acids. The germline CDR1 and CDR2 sequences are SGHRS and YFSETQ. Deletions cut 5 bases from V and 3 bases from J, with 11 bases between. The CDR3 loop reads CASSINSYTGELFF. CDR3 DNA: TGCGCCAGCAGTATCAACAGTTACACCGGGGAGCTGTTTTTT.

This clonotype was seen many times. The chain recombines TRBV7-9 with TRBJ2-3; 9 bases map to TRBD2. The trim removed 4 bases at V and 0 bases at J, leaving 5 bases unmatched. CDR1 is SEHNR, CDR2 FQNEAQ, per germline (reference sequence). The length of the CDR3 is 16 residues. DNA for the CDR3: TGTGCCAGCAGCTCCGTAGCGGGGGTCAGCACAGATACGCAGTATTTT. It specifies CASSSVAGVSTDTQYF.

The table lists this clonotype with a few counts. This rearrangement joins TRBV7-9 to TRBJ2-1; maybe TRBD2 (7 bases). V lost 5 bases to trimming and J lost 3 bases, with 14 bases between them. The CDR3 runs 15 residues. Germline V gene lookup returns CDR1 SEHNR and CDR2 FQNEAQ (reference sequence). In nucleotides, the CDR3 is TGTGCCAGCAGCCGGGGGGCCGGTTACTACAATGAGCAGTTCTTC. This translates into CASSRGAGYYNEQFF.

Many counts were recorded for this clonotype. V usage is TRBV28 and J usage is TRBJ2-7; unclear D gene. Germline V gene data show CDR1 as MDHEN and CDR2 as SYDVKM. V was pared by 7 bases and J by 2 bases, with 18 bases between. The CDR3 sequence is 15 residues long. CDR3 coding DNA: TGTGCCAGCACCGAAGACGTTCGCTCTACCTACGAGCAGTACTTC. It is translated as CASTEDVRSTYEQYF.

This clonotype appeared a few times. This chain uses TRBV11-3 with TRBJ2-1, with TRBD2 matching over 15 bases. V was pared by 1 base and J by 4 bases, with 14 bases of the junction left unmatched. CDR1 and CDR2 (germline): SGHNT, YENEEA. The CDR3 runs to 21 residues. The DNA of the CDR3 is TGTGCCAGCAGCTTAGGCGAGGGACTAGCGGGGGGAAACACATTATACAATGAGCAGTTCTTC. Protein: CASSLGEGLAGGNTLYNEQFF.